The clone carrying this T cell receptor (beta chain) was picked up a small number of times. The antigen is undetermined. This same CDR3 is encoded by further DNA sequences in the sample. Germline-derived CDR1 and CDR2 are SEHNR and FQNEAQ (reference sequence). V trimming: 3 bases; J trimming: 8 bases; junction bases outside the gene matches: 2. The length of the CDR3 is 12 residues. The data were obtained in a study of shared clonotypes between healthy human individuals. General study findings and limits: Tissue TCR repertoires likely differ from these blood-only repertoires.

The protocol was immunoSEQ multiplex PCR, while the TCRdb copy is restricted to in-frame clones and leaves out a portion. The sample lists about 480,000 clones; around 79% were seen once. The TCR sequence derives from a middle-aged woman in good health. Some clones in this sample may be carry-over from other donors' samples. Material for sequencing was PBMCs. The V and J genes are TRBV7-9 and TRBJ1-2, with 8 bases that match TRBD1. This chain's CDR3 is CASSLDRDGYTF. The CDR3 DNA is TGTGCCAGCAGCTTGGACAGGGACGGCTACACCTTC.